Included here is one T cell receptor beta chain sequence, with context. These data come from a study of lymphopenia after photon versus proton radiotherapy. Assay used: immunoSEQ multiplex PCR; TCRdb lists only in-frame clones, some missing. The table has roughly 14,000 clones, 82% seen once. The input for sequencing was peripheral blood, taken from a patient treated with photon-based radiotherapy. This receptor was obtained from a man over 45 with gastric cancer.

The CDR3 DNA follows: TGCGCCAGCAGCCGCGGGACACTGGAGCAATACGTC. Protein: CASSRGTLEQYV. The V call is TRBV5-1, the J call TRBJ2-7; D may be TRBD1 or TRBD2 (6 bases each). The CDR3 covers 12 residues. The germline V gene encodes CDR1 SGHRS and CDR2 YFSETQ.